The 2 T cell receptor beta chains in this list originate from one sample, sequenced in a study of shared clonotypes between healthy human individuals. Sequenced by immunoSEQ multiplex PCR; TCRdb stores in-frame clones only, minus some. The sample shows about 600,000 clones, about 97% of them seen only once. The sample was naive CD4+ T cells sorted from blood. Subset of the sample: CD45RA+ positively selected. The source of these receptors is a woman aged 25 to 39 in good health.

CDR3 coding DNA: TGTGCCAGCAGCACCCCCGGACGGAACCCGAGGCAGTACTTC. Residues: CASSTPGRNPRQYF. The rearrangement links TRBV11-3 to TRBJ2-7; D is unclear. V lost 5 bases and J lost 9, with 20 bases in between. CDR3 size: 14 residues. CDR1 is SGHNT, CDR2 YENEEA, per germline.

V gene TRBV28 combines with J gene TRBJ1-5, with 9 bases that match TRBD1. The CDR3 contains 14 residues. Germline CDR1 reads MDHEN; CDR2 reads SYDVKM. Germline trimming cut 5 bases from V and 7 bases from J; bases unmatched to any gene: 6. CDR3 region: CASSPGQGSQPQHF. The CDR3 DNA is TGTGCCAGCAGTCCCGGACAGGGGTCACAGCCCCAGCATTTT.